These 14 T cell receptor beta chains were sequenced from one sample in a study of shared clonotypes between healthy human individuals. Produced via immunoSEQ multiplex PCR; TCRdb's table is partial and in-frame only. Here the sample spans fewer than 700,000 clones, roughly 79% being singletons. What was sequenced was PBMCs. The receptors shown here come from a woman aged 40 to 50 in good health. Some clones in this sample may be carry-over from other donors' samples.

This clone was recorded only once. The rearrangement links TRBV28 to TRBJ2-1; 12 bases map to TRBD2. The CDR3 is 17 residues long. V was pared by 5 bases and J by 5 bases, with 10 bases of the junction left unmatched. Germline CDR1 is MDHEN and CDR2 is SYDVKM. CDR3 coding DNA: TGTGCCAGCAGTCCCGGACTAGCGGGAATCGGGGACAATGAGCAGTTCTTC. Translating it yields CASSPGLAGIGDNEQFF.

The chain has TRBV5-1 and TRBJ1-4; a weak D match, TRBD1 (6 bases). The CDR3 runs to 15 residues. Trimming stripped 4 bases from V and 3 bases from J, with 13 bases between. Germline V lookup: CDR1 SGHRS, CDR2 YFSETQ. Here the CDR3 DNA reads TGCGCCAGCAGCCCGCCGGGACAATCTAATGAAAAACTGTTTTTT. Protein product: CASSPPGQSNEKLFF.

A word on this clone: This could be a read error, since a much larger clone is one nucleotide away. This chain joins TRBV4-1 and TRBJ2-6; TRBD1 agrees at 10 bases. In germline, CDR1 is MGHRA, CDR2 YSYEKL. The CDR3 contains 18 residues. CDR3 loop: CASSQPGQGNSGASVLTF. The DNA for the CDR3 is TGCGCCAGCAGCCAACCGGGACAGGGGAACTCTGGGGCCAGCGTCCTGACTTTC.

The chain couples TRBV5-1 to TRBJ2-7; D might be TRBD1 (6 bases). The CDR3 runs to 15 residues. With 7 bases removed from V and 3 bases from J, the gap between germline ends came to 20 bases. Germline CDR1 is SGHRS and CDR2 is YFSETQ. The CDR3 reads CASGPQGGVGYEQYF. The CDR3 coding sequence is TGCGCCAGCGGCCCACAAGGGGGAGTGGGCTACGAGCAGTACTTC.

The chain recombines TRBV7-6 with TRBJ2-7; no firm D call. The CDR3 is 14 residues long. Deletions cut 1 base from V and 0 bases from J, with 7 bases between. From germline, CDR1 is SGHVS and CDR2 FNYEAQ. CDR3 DNA: TGTGCCAGCAGCTTAGGCACACACTCCTACGAGCAGTACTTC. Protein: CASSLGTHSYEQYF. Full variable domain (missing parts from reference TRBV7-6 and TRBJ2-7): GAGVSQSPRYKVTKRGQDVALRCDPISGHVSLYWYRQALGQGPEFLTYFNYEAQQDKSGLPNDRFSAERPEGSISTLTIQRTEQRDSAMYRCASSLGTHSYEQYFGPGTRLTVT.

The chain joins TRBV19 to TRBJ2-1; 7 bases fit TRBD2. The CDR3 consists of 13 residues. V lost 4 bases to trimming and J lost 9 bases; unmatched junction nucleotides: 6. The V gene's germline CDR1 is LNHDA and CDR2 SQIVND (reference sequence). Here the CDR3 reads CASSREGGSEQFF. For the CDR3, the DNA is TGTGCCAGTAGTAGGGAGGGTGGGAGTGAGCAGTTCTTC.

With respect to this clone: This may be a read error: a much more frequent sequence differs by one nucleotide. The CDR3 does not close with the conserved phenylalanine or tryptophan, likely indicating a read error. CDR3 protein: CVSSLRQDGEQYL. The CDR3 bases are TGTGTCAGCAGCTTACGCCAGGATGGCGAGCAGTACCTC. This sequence joins TRBV7-7 and TRBJ2-7; D remains unclear. CDR3 length equals 13 residues. Germline CDR1 is SSHAT and CDR2 is FNYEAQ (reference sequence).

The rearrangement uses TRBV5-1 and TRBJ2-3; the D gene could be TRBD1 or TRBD2 (6 bases each). Germline V gives CDR1 SGHRS, CDR2 YFSETQ. This CDR3 comprises 14 residues. Trimming removed 4 bases from V and 5 bases from J, with 14 bases in between. In DNA form, the CDR3 reads TGCGCCAGCAGCCTGGGGGGCACCCGAGATACGCAGTATTTT. Translated: CASSLGGTRDTQYF. Complete variable domain (other parts from reference TRBV5-1 and TRBJ2-3): KAGVTQTPRYLIKTRGQQVTLSCSPISGHRSVSWYQQTPGQGLQFLFEYFSETQRNKGNFPGRFSGRQFSNSRSEMNVSTLELGDSALYLCASSLGGTRDTQYFGPGTRLTVL.

The gene calls are TRBV2 and TRBJ2-2; D possibly uses TRBD1 or TRBD2 (5 bases each). The CDR3 consists of 13 residues. The V and J ends lost 7 bases and 7 bases respectively, with 13 bases between them. Per the germline V gene, CDR1 is SNHLY and CDR2 is FYNNEI. CDR3: CASNTVRGGELFF. CDR3 DNA sequence: TGTGCCAGCAATACTGTGAGGGGCGGGGAGCTGTTTTTT. The full variable domain, rest sourced from reference TRBV2 and TRBJ2-2, is EPEVTQTPSHQVTQMGQEVILRCVPISNHLYFYWYRQILGQKVEFLVSFYNNEISEKSEIFDDQFSVERPDGSNFTLKIRSTKLEDSAMYFCASNTVRGGELFFGEGSRLTVL.

The CDR3 loop is CAWSVLGPTSGRGREQFF. In nucleotides, the CDR3 is TGTGCCTGGAGTGTACTGGGTCCGACTAGCGGGAGAGGTAGGGAGCAGTTCTTC. The chain employs TRBV30 and TRBJ2-1; the match to TRBD2 covers 12 bases. Per germline, CDR1 GTSNPN and CDR2 SVGIG (reference sequence). The CDR3 is made up of 18 amino acids. Germline trimming cut 0 bases from V and 10 bases from J; bases unmatched to any gene: 16.

The chain recombines TRBV15 with TRBJ2-7; D is unclear. Trimming left V 1 base short and J 3 bases short, with 7 bases between. The CDR3 spans 13 residues. Per germline, CDR1 LNHNV and CDR2 YYDKDF (reference sequence). The CDR3 DNA reads as TGTGCCACCAGCAGAGTTCGAGGCTACGAGCAGTACTTC. Its translation is CATSRVRGYEQYF.

This chain uses TRBV11-2 with TRBJ2-3; 9 bases line up with TRBD2. The CDR3 is 16 residues long. J was trimmed by 0 bases and V by 5 bases; bases with no gene match: 6. The germline CDR1 and CDR2 sequences are SGHAT and FQNNGV. In nucleotides, the CDR3 is TGTGCCAGCAGCAGGTTGACTAGCGGTAGCACAGATACGCAGTATTTT. As protein: CASSRLTSGSTDTQYF.

Only a few counts were recorded for this clone. The chain links TRBV6-1 to TRBJ2-3; a weak D match, TRBD2 (5 bases). Germline-derived CDR1 and CDR2 are MNHNS and SASEGT. V was shortened by 6 bases and J by 2 bases, with 12 bases between the two germline ends. This CDR3 spans 14 amino acids. The CDR3 nucleotides read TGTGCCAGCAGACTACTAGTAAACACAGATACGCAGTATTTT. The encoded protein is CASRLLVNTDTQYF.

This clone was seen a single time. The same CDR3 also results from other DNA sequences found in this sample. This sequence joins TRBV7-9 and TRBJ2-5, with 11 positions matching TRBD2. Trimming at V came to 1 base and at J to 4 bases, leaving 2 bases not matched to a gene. CDR1 SEHNR and CDR2 FQNEAQ come from the germline V gene (reference sequence). The CDR3 runs 15 residues. The CDR3 DNA reads TGTGCCAGCAGCTTAGTTGGACTAGCGGGAGAGACCCAGTACTTC. This sequence encodes CASSLVGLAGETQYF. The variable domain in full, with the rest retrieved from reference TRBV7-9 and TRBJ2-5, is DTGVSQNPRHKITKRGQNVTFRCDPISEHNRLYWYRQTLGQGPEFLTYFQNEAQLEKSRLLSDRFSAERPKGSFSTLEIQRTEQGDSAMYLCASSLVGLAGETQYFGPGTRLLVL.